This T cell receptor (beta chain) stems from a study of blood T cell repertoires in COVID-19. The CDR3 is 14 amino acids. Germline lookup yields CDR1 SGHNT and CDR2 YYREEE (reference sequence). Trimming shortened V by 4 bases and J by 3 bases, and 14 bases separated the two germline ends. Only in-frame clones appear in the TCRdb table, and some are missing; sequencing was by immunoSEQ multiplex PCR. Altogether about 430,000 clones are present, roughly 90% being singletons, with the ten largest covering roughly 1.4%. In terms of age and location, participants ranged from roughly 18 to 95 years and lived in under 30 US areas. Each participant's cohort was designated according to participant-reported clinical history.

The sequence came from a woman aged 18-30 years who had been exposed to COVID-19. The chain joins TRBV5-4 to TRBJ2-7, with D perhaps TRBD2 (5 bases). Sequencing was performed on PBMCs or T cells enriched from blood (not recorded which). CDR3 in amino acids: CASSRGGEFYEQYF. The CDR3 DNA reads TGTGCCAGCAGCCGCGGTGGGGAGTTCTACGAGCAGTACTTC.